This T cell receptor beta chain was recovered during a study of T cells after yellow fever vaccination. V shed 5 bases, J shed 8 bases, and the junction held 13 bases outside the gene matches. Germline V gene sequence: CDR1 KGHSH, CDR2 LQKENI. The CDR3 has 16 residues. This clonotype was detected only a few times. Template switching by 5'RACE produced TCR cDNA, adding a universal primer site and UMIs. TCRdb re-called the 5' RACE reads with MiXCR, one entry per CDR3 protein. The table includes 620,000 or so distinct CDR3 sequences, about 12% detected once. The receptor's source is a man aged 25 to 40 who received the YFV17D yellow fever vaccine. The V and J genes are TRBV18 and TRBJ2-1; 9 bases are a match to TRBD2. Sequences were derived from PBMCs, sampled on the day of the yellow fever booster vaccination. This chain's CDR3 is CASSALGSGSLYEQFF. CDR3 nucleotide sequence: TGTGCCAGCTCAGCCCTGGGTAGCGGGAGTTTATATGAGCAGTTCTTC.